This T cell receptor beta chain was retrieved from a study of blood T cell repertoires in COVID-19. Looking at the study overall: The origin of the acute and convalescent COVID-19 samples was the United States, Italy and Spain. PBMCs, B-cell-depleted T cells, or T cells provided the cDNA or gDNA that made up the material.

Original handling: Reference gene primers were amplified, and this amplification served to estimate nucleated cell counts. Only in-frame clones appear in the TCRdb table, and some are missing; sequencing was by immunoSEQ multiplex PCR. V, J and clone size reflect that table, while D and trimming were determined from the DNA. The table has approximately 200,000 clones, around 80% seen once. With 6 bases removed from V and 3 bases from J, the gap between germline ends came to 12 bases. CDR1 and CDR2 (germline): MDHEN, SYDVKM. The CDR3 covers 13 residues. The receptor's source is a human donor in a cohort sampled during active COVID-19. V usage is TRBV28 and J usage is TRBJ2-7; D remains ambiguous. Material: peripheral blood. CDR3 sequence (DNA): TGTGCCAGCAGCGCCGCTTTAGTCTACGAGCAGTACTTC. Protein product: CASSAALVYEQYF.